Sequencing of this T cell receptor beta chain was carried out in a study of blood T cell repertoires in COVID-19. Study as a whole: Material from acute and convalescent COVID-19 was sourced from the United States, Italy and Spain.

Trimming removed 3 bases from V and 7 bases from J, with 6 bases in between. CDR1 KGHDR and CDR2 SFDVKD come from the germline V gene. This CDR3 contains 13 residues. Some clones are missing from TCRdb's copy, which holds only in-frame ones; the method was immunoSEQ multiplex PCR. The sample contains approximately 250,000 clones, more than 80% of which appear only once. The sample taken for sequencing was PBMCs or T cells enriched from blood (not recorded which). This clonotype originated in a woman aged 25 to 39 with acute COVID-19. The chain joins TRBV24-1 to TRBJ1-6, with D possibly TRBD1 on 5 matching bases. Here the CDR3 reads CATSDDSNSPLHF. In DNA form, the CDR3 reads TGTGCCACCAGTGATGACAGCAATTCACCCCTCCACTTT.